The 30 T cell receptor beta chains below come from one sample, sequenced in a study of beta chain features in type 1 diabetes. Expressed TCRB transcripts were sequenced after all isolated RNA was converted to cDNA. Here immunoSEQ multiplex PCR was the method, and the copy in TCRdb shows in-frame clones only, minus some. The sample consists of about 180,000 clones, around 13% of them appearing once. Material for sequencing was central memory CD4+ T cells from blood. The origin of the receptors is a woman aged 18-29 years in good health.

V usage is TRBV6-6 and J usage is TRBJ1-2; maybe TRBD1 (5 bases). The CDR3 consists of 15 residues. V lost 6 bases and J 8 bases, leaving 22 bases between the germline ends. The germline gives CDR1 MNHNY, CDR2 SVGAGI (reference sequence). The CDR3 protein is CASSQDTLRLGGYTF. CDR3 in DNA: TGTGCCAGCAGCCAGGACACTCTCCGCCTAGGGGGCTACACCTTC.

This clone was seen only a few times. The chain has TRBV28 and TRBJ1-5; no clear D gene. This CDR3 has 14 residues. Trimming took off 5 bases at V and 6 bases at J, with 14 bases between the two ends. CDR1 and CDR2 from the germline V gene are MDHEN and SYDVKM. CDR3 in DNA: TGTGCCAGCAGTGAATCCTCAGGCTTTCAGCCCCAGCATTTT. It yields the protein CASSESSGFQPQHF.

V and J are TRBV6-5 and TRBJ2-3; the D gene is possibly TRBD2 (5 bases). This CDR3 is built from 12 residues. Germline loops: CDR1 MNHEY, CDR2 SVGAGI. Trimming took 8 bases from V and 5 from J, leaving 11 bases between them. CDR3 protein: CASGLRGDTQYF. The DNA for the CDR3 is TGTGCCAGCGGTTTACGGGGAGATACGCAGTATTTT.

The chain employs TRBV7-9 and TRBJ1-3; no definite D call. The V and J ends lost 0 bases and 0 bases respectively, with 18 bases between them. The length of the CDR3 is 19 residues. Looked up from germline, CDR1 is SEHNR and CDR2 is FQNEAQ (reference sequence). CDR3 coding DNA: TGTGCCAGCAGCTTAGCGTGGATTGGAGGCGGTCCCTCTGGAAACACCATATATTTT. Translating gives CASSLAWIGGGPSGNTIYF.

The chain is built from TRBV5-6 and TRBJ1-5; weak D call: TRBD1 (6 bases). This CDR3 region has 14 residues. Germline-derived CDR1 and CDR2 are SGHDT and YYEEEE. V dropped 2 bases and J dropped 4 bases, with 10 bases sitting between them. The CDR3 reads CASSLGGWNQPQHF. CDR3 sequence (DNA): TGTGCCAGCAGCTTAGGGGGTTGGAATCAGCCCCAGCATTTT. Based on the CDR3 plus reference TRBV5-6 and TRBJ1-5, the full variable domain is DAGVTQSPTHLIKTRGQQVTLRCSPKSGHDTVSWYQQALGQGPQFIFQYYEEEERQRGNFPDRFSGHQFPNYSSELNVNALLLGDSALYLCASSLGGWNQPQHFGDGTRLSIL.

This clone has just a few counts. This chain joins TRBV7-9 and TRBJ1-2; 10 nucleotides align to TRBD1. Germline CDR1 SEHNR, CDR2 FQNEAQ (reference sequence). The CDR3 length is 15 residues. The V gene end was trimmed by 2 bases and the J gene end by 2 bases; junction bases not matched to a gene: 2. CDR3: CASSLMGQGNYGYTF. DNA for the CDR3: TGTGCCAGCAGCTTAATGGGACAGGGGAACTATGGCTACACCTTC.

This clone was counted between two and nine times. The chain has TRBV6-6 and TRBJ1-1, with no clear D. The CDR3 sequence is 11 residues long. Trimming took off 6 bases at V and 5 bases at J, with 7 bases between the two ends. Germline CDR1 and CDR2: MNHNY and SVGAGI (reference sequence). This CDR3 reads CASSPFTEAFF. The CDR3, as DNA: TGTGCCAGCAGCCCTTTTACTGAAGCTTTCTTT.

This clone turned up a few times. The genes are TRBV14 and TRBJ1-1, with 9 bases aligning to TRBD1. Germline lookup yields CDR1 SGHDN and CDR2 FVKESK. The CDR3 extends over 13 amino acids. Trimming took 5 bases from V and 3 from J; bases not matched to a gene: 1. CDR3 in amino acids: CASSWTGDTEAFF. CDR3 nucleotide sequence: TGTGCCAGCAGCTGGACAGGGGACACTGAAGCTTTCTTT.

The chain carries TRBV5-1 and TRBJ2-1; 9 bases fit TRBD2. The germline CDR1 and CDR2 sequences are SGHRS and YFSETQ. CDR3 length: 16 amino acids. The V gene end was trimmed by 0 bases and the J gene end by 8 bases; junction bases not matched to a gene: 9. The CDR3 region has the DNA TGCGCCAGCAGCTTGGAACGACTAGCGGTCCCTGATGAGCAGTTCTTC. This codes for CASSLERLAVPDEQFF. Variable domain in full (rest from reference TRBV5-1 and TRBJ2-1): KAGVTQTPRYLIKTRGQQVTLSCSPISGHRSVSWYQQTPGQGLQFLFEYFSETQRNKGNFPGRFSGRQFSNSRSEMNVSTLELGDSALYLCASSLERLAVPDEQFFGPGTRLTVL.

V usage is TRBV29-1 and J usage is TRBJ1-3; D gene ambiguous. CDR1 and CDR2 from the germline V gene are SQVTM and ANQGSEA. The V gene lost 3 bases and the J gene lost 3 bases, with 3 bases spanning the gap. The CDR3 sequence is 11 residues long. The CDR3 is CSVDSGNTIYF. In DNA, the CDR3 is TGCAGCGTTGATAGTGGAAACACCATATATTTT.

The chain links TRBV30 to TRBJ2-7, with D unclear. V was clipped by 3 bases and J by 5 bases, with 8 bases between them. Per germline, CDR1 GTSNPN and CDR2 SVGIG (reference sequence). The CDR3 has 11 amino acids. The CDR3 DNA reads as TGTGCCTGGAGCGGTTTCCACGAGCAGTACTTC. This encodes CAWSGFHEQYF.

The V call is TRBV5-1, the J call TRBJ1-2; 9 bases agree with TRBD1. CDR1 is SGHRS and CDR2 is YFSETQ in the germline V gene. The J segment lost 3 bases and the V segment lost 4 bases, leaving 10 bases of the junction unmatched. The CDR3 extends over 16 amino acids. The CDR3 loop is CASSTGTGKHYYGYTF. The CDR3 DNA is TGCGCCAGCAGCACCGGGACAGGGAAACACTACTATGGCTACACCTTC.

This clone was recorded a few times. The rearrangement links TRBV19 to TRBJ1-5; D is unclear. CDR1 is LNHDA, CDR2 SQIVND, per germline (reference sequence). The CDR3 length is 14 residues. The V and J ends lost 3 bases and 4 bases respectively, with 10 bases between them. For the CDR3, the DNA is TGTGCCAGTAGTATTAATCCAGGAAATCAGCCCCAGCATTTT. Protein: CASSINPGNQPQHF.

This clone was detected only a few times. This CDR3 is CASSGQGDEQFF. CDR3 DNA: TGTGCCAGCTCAGGACAGGGGGATGAGCAGTTCTTC. The chain links TRBV18 to TRBJ2-1; 10 positions agree with TRBD1. In germline, CDR1 is KGHSH, CDR2 LQKENI. The V gene end was trimmed by 5 bases and the J gene end by 8 bases; junction bases not matched to a gene: 0. The CDR3 covers 12 residues.

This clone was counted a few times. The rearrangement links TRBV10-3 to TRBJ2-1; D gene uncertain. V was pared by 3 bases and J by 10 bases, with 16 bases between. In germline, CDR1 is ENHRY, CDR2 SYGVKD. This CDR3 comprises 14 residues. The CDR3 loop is CAISERDLRTEQFF. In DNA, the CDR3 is TGTGCCATCAGTGAACGAGATCTCCGTACGGAGCAGTTCTTC.

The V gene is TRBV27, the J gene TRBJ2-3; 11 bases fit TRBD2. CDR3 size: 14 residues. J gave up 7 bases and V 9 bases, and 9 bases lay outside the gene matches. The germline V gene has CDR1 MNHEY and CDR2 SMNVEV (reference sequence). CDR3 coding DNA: TGTGCCAGTTCAATGGCTAGCGGGAGGAATACGCAGTATTTT. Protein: CASSMASGRNTQYF.

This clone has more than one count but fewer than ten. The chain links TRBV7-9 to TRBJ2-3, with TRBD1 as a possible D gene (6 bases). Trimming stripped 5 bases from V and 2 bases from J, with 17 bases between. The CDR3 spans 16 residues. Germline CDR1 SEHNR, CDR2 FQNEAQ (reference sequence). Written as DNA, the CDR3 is TGTGCCAGCAGCCCCAGGGCAGGGGTCACCACAGATACGCAGTATTTT. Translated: CASSPRAGVTTDTQYF.

In DNA form, the CDR3 reads TGTGCCAGCAGTTTATGGTCCAGGCTCGTAAACTATGGCTACACCTTC. This gives the protein CASSLWSRLVNYGYTF. J is TRBJ1-2 and V is TRBV28; D remains unclear. Trimming removed 0 bases at V and 2 bases at J, with 13 bases between. Germline assignment: CDR1 MDHEN and CDR2 SYDVKM. The CDR3 totals 16 residues.

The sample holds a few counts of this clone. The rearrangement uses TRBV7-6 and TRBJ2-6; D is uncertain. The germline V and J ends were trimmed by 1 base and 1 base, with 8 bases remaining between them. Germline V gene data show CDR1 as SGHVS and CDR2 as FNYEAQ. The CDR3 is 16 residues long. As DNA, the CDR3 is TGTGCCAGCAGCTTAGAGGCAGGATCTGGGGCCAACGTCCTGACTTTC. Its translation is CASSLEAGSGANVLTF.

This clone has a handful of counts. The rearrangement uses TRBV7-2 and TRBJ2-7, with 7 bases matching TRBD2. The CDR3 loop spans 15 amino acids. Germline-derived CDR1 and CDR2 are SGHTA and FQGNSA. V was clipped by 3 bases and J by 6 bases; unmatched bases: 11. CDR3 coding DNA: TGTGCCAGCAGCTTTAGAAGGGAGGGCTCGGGCGAGCAGTACTTC. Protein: CASSFRREGSGEQYF.

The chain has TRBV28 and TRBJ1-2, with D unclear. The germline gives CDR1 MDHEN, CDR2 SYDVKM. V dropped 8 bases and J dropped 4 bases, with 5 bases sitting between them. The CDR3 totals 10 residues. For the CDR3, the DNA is TGTGCCAGCTGGAGCTATGGCTACACCTTC. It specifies CASWSYGYTF.

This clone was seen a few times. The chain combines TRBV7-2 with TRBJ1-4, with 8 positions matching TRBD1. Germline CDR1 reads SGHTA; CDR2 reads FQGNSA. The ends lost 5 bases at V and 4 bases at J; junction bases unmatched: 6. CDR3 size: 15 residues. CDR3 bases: TGTGCCAGCAGCACCCGGACAGGGCATAATGAAAAACTGTTTTTT. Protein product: CASSTRTGHNEKLFF. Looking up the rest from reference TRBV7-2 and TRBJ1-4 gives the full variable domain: GAGVSQSPSNKVTEKGKDVELRCDPISGHTALYWYRQSLGQGLEFLIYFQGNSAPDKSGLPSDRFSAERTGGSVSTLTIQRTQQEDSAVYLCASSTRTGHNEKLFFGSGTQLSVL.

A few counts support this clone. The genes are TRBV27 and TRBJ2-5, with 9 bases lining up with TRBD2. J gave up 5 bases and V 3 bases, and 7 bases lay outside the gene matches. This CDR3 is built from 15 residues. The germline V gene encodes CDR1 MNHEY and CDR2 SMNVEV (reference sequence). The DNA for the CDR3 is TGTGCCAGCAGTTTGTCCCGTCTAGCGGGGGAGACCCAGTACTTC. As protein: CASSLSRLAGETQYF.

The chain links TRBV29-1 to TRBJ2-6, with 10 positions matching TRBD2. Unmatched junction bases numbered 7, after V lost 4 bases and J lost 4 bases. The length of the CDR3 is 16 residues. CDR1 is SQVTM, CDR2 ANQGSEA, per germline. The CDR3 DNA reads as TGCAGCGTTGCTTCTAGCGGGAGTTCGGGGGCCAACGTCCTGACTTTC. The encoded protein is CSVASSGSSGANVLTF.

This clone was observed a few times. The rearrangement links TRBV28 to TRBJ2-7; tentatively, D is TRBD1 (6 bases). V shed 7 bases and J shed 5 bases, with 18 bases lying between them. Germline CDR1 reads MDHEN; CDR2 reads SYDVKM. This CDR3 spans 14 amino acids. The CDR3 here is CASTAKQGSHEQYF. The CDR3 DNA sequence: TGTGCCAGCACCGCTAAACAGGGTTCCCACGAGCAGTACTTC.

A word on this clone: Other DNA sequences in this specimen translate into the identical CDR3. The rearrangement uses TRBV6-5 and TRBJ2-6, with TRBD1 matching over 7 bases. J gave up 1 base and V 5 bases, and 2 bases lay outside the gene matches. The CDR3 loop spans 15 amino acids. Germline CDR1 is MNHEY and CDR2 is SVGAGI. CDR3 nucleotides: TGTGCCAGCAGTGTACAGGGGTCTGGGGCCAACGTCCTGACTTTC. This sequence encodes CASSVQGSGANVLTF.

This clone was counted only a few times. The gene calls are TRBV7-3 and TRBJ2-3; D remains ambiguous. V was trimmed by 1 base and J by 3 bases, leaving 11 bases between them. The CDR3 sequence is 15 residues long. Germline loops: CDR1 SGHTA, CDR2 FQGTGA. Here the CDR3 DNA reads TGTGCCAGCAGCTTAAGCGGATTTGTGACAGATACGCAGTATTTT. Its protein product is CASSLSGFVTDTQYF.

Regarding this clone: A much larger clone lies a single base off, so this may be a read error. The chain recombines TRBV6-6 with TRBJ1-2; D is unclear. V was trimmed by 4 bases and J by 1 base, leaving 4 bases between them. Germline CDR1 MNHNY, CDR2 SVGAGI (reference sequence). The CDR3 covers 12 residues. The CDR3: CASSFLNYGYTF. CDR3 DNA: TGTGCCAGCAGTTTCCTTAACTATGGCTACACCTTC.

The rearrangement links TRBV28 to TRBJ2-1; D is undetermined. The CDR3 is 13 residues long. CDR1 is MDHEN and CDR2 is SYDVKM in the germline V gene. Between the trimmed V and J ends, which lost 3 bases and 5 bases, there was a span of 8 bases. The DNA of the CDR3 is TGTGCCAGCAGTTTTCTGTCCCACAATGAGCAGTTCTTC. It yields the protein CASSFLSHNEQFF.

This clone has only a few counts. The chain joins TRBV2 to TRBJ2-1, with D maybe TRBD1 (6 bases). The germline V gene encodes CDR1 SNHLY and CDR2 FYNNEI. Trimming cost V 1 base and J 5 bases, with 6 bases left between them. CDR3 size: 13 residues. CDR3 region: CASSEGTDNEQFF. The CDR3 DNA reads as TGTGCCAGCAGTGAAGGGACAGACAATGAGCAGTTCTTC. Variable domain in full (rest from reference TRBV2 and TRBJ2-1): EPEVTQTPSHQVTQMGQEVILRCVPISNHLYFYWYRQILGQKVEFLVSFYNNEISEKSEIFDDQFSVERPDGSNFTLKIRSTKLEDSAMYFCASSEGTDNEQFFGPGTRLTVL.